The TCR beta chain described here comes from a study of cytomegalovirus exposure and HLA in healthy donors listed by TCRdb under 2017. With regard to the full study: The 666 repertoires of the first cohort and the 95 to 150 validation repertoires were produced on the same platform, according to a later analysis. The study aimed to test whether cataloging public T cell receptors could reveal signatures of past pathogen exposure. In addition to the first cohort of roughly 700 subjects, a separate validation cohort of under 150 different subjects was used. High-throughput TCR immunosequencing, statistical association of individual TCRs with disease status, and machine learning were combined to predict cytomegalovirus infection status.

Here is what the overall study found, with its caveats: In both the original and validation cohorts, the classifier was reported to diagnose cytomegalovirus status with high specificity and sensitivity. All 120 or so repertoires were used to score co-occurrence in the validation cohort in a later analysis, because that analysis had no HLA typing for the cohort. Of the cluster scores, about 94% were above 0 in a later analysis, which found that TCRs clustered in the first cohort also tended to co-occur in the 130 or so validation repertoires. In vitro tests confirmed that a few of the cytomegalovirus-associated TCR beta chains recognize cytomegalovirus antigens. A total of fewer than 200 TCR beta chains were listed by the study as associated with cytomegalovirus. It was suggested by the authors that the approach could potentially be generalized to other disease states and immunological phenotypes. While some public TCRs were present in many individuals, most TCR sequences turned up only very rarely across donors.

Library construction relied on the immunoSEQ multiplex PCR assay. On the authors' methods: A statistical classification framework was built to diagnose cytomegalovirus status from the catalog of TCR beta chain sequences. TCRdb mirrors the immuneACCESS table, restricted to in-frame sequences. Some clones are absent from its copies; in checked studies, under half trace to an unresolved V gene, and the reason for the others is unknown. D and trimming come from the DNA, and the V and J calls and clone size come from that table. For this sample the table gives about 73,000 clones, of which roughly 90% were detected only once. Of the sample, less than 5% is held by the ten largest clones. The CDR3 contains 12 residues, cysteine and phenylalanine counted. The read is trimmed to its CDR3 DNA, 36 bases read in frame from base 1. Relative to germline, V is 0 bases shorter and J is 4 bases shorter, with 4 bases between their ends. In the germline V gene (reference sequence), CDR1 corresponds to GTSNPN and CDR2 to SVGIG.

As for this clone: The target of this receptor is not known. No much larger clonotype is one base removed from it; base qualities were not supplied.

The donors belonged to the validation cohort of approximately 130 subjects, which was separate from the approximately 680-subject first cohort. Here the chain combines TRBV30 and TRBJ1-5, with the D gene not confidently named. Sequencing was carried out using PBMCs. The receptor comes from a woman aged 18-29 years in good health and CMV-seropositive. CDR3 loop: CAWSVLNQPQHF. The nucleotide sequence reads TGTGCCTGGAGTGTTTTAAATCAGCCCCAGCATTTT.